This TCR beta chain originates from a study of post-analysis software for immune sequencing data. Unique molecular identifiers were present in the TCR beta cDNA libraries. Out of roughly 1 to 10 million T cells, some 480,000 cDNA molecules were generated. TCRdb passed the PCR reads through MiXCR, listing each CDR3 protein once. The table includes over 150,000 distinct CDR3 sequences, roughly 30% detected once. Study results and limitations: Samples made in the same batch grouped tightly together by F measure. Elevated frequency relative to controls characterized four to six TRBV segments in patients, TRBV5-6, TRBV5-1 and TRBV20-1 among them. The study found significantly lower normalized Chao1 diversity in multiple sclerosis patients than in controls.

The CDR3 has 15 residues. V lost 1 base to trimming and J lost 2 bases, with 13 bases between them. In germline, CDR1 is SGHRS, CDR2 YFSETQ. This clonotype was picked up many times. The antigen is undetermined. The chain carries TRBV5-1 and TRBJ2-7; D is possibly TRBD2 (5 bases). The sequence derives from a girl aged 5-17 years with multiple sclerosis. Specimen: blood. The CDR3 DNA sequence: TGCGCCAGCAGCTTGTACAGTGGAGGAACCTACGAGCAGTACTTC. Translation gives CASSLYSGGTYEQYF.